The 20 T cell receptor beta chains reported below all come from one sample, sequenced in a study of blood T cell repertoires in COVID-19. Profiled with immunoSEQ multiplex PCR; TCRdb holds only in-frame clones, not every one. This table has 39,000 or so clones, approximately 93% appearing once. The sample taken for sequencing was peripheral blood. The receptors originated from a man in his fifties with active COVID-19.

This clone has just one count. The rearrangement joins TRBV3-1 (or the pseudogene TRBV3-2) to TRBJ2-7, with 9 bases lining up with TRBD2. The V gene's germline CDR1 is LGHDT and CDR2 YNNKEL (reference sequence). V shed 1 base, J shed 3 bases, and the junction held 13 bases outside the gene matches. The length of the CDR3 is 18 residues. This chain's CDR3 is CASSQGQAGGAASYEQYF. For the CDR3, the DNA is TGTGCCAGCAGCCAAGGACAGGCGGGAGGGGCGGCCAGCTACGAGCAGTACTTC.

As DNA, the CDR3 is TGTGCCAGCAGCTGGGGGACAGGGTTTCGGTACTTC. This gives the protein CASSWGTGFRYF. The chain combines TRBV7-9 with TRBJ2-4, with 9 bases matching TRBD1. With V trimmed by 4 bases and J by 15 bases, 7 bases remained unmatched. In germline, CDR1 is SEHNR, CDR2 FQNEAQ (reference sequence). This CDR3 spans 12 amino acids.

The chain employs TRBV9 and TRBJ1-6; 8 positions agree with TRBD1. Germline assignment: CDR1 SGDLS and CDR2 YYNGEE. This CDR3 has 14 amino acids. V lost 4 bases, J lost 7 bases, and 4 bases stayed unmatched. The CDR3 DNA sequence: TGTGCCAGCAGCTCCCGGGACAGGAATTCACCCCTCCACTTT. Translating it yields CASSSRDRNSPLHF.

The chain is built from TRBV6-4 and TRBJ1-5; 12 bases fit TRBD1. From germline, CDR1 is MRHNA and CDR2 SNTAGT. Losses at the gene ends were 4 bases for V and 9 bases for J; bases not matched to a gene: 10. This CDR3 contains 16 residues. The CDR3 protein is CASSGPGQGAYWPQHF. As DNA, the CDR3 is TGTGCCAGCAGTGGACCGGGACAGGGGGCGTATTGGCCCCAGCATTTT.

CDR3 loop: CAISEWLENNSPLHF. For the CDR3, the DNA is TGTGCCATCAGTGAGTGGCTTGAAAATAATTCACCCCTCCACTTT. The chain is built from TRBV10-3 and TRBJ1-6; D remains ambiguous. The V and J ends lost 1 base and 5 bases respectively, with 9 bases between them. The CDR3 is 15 residues long. CDR1 is ENHRY and CDR2 is SYGVKD in the germline V gene.

This chain connects TRBV9 to TRBJ1-4; TRBD1 matches 8 bases. The CDR3 consists of 18 residues. Germline assignment: CDR1 SGDLS and CDR2 YYNGEE. With 2 bases clipped from V and 2 bases from J, the junction kept 11 bases outside the gene matches. CDR3 sequence reads: CASSVGSGTGGTNEKLFF. CDR3 sequence (DNA): TGTGCCAGCAGCGTGGGATCCGGGACAGGAGGGACTAATGAAAAACTGTTTTTT.

The chain recombines TRBV10-3 with TRBJ2-2; a weak D match, TRBD2 (6 bases). Trimming stripped 8 bases from V and 5 bases from J, with 15 bases between. This CDR3 has 14 residues. Germline V CDR1 and CDR2: ENHRY, SYGVKD. CDR3 in DNA: TGTGCCATCCGGGCGGGATCGACAACCGGGGAGCTGTTTTTT. Its translation: CAIRAGSTTGELFF.

The V and J genes are TRBV11-2 and TRBJ1-1, with D tentatively TRBD1 (5 bases). V lost 5 bases, J lost 6 bases, and 16 bases lay in between. The germline gives CDR1 SGHAT, CDR2 FQNNGV. CDR3 length: 14 residues. CDR3 in DNA: TGTGCCAGCAGCCGGGGACTTACGAGCGCTGAAGCTTTCTTT. It is translated as CASSRGLTSAEAFF.

V gene TRBV19 combines with J gene TRBJ2-2, with D tentatively TRBD1 (5 bases). The germline V gene has CDR1 LNHDA and CDR2 SQIVND (reference sequence). The CDR3 has 13 residues. V dropped 8 bases and J dropped 0 bases, with 7 bases sitting between them. CDR3 amino acids: CASGAANTGELFF. In DNA, the CDR3 is TGTGCCAGTGGGGCCGCGAACACCGGGGAGCTGTTTTTT.

The genes are TRBV5-1 and TRBJ2-3; 8 bases are shared with TRBD1. The CDR3 is made up of 13 amino acids. The V gene's germline CDR1 is SGHRS and CDR2 YFSETQ. Trimming took 0 bases from V and 9 from J; bases not matched to a gene: 3. Here the CDR3 DNA reads TGCGCCAGCAGCTTGGGGACAGGGTTCACGCAGTATTTT. Translation gives CASSLGTGFTQYF.

The chain is built from TRBV3-1 (or the pseudogene TRBV3-2) and TRBJ1-1; no clear D. Germline V CDR1 and CDR2: LGHDT, YNNKEL (reference sequence). This CDR3 contains 13 residues. The V end lost 5 bases, the J end lost 1 base, and 8 bases lay between the germline ends. The CDR3 nucleotides read TGTGCCAGCAGCAATCCCTGGAACACTGAAGCTTTCTTT. Translation gives CASSNPWNTEAFF.

This rearrangement joins TRBV18 to TRBJ1-2; D not certain. The length of the CDR3 is 13 residues. Germline V gives CDR1 KGHSH, CDR2 LQKENI. V was pared by 3 bases and J by 2 bases, with 7 bases between. CDR3 coding DNA: TGTGCCAGCTCACCGGAGGGAAACTATGGCTACACCTTC. Translating it yields CASSPEGNYGYTF.

This clone occurred once. This chain uses TRBV27 with TRBJ1-2; no clear D gene. The CDR3 is made up of 14 amino acids. V was clipped by 2 bases and J by 6 bases, with 13 bases between them. The V gene's germline CDR1 is MNHEY and CDR2 SMNVEV (reference sequence). The CDR3 protein is CASSLPPPGNGYTF. CDR3 DNA sequence: TGTGCCAGCAGTTTACCCCCCCCCGGGAATGGCTACACCTTC.

This chain uses TRBV15 with TRBJ2-1; 8 bases fit TRBD1. With V trimmed by 2 bases and J by 4 bases, 4 bases remained unmatched. CDR1 and CDR2 (germline): LNHNV, YYDKDF (reference sequence). The CDR3 extends over 15 amino acids. The CDR3 region has the DNA TGTGCCACCAGCAGACAGGGGGCGATTTACAATGAGCAGTTCTTC. This codes for CATSRQGAIYNEQFF. The full variable domain, with the rest looked up from reference TRBV15 and TRBJ2-1, is DAMVIQNPRYQVTQFGKPVTLSCSQTLNHNVMYWYQQKSSQAPKLLFHYYDKDFNNEADTPDNFQSRRPNTSFCFLDIRSPGLGDTAMYLCATSRQGAIYNEQFFGPGTRLTVL.

This clone was found once. The chain is built from TRBV2 and TRBJ2-3, with D possibly being TRBD1 (5 bases). The V end was cut by 5 bases, the J end by 5 bases, with 11 bases between. The CDR3 is made up of 13 amino acids. Germline V gene data show CDR1 as SNHLY and CDR2 as FYNNEI. The CDR3 loop is CASSKVRGDTQYF. The CDR3 nucleotides are TGTGCCAGCAGTAAGGTTAGGGGAGATACGCAGTATTTT.

The chain links TRBV5-1 to TRBJ2-7; 9 positions agree with TRBD1. From germline, CDR1 is SGHRS and CDR2 YFSETQ. CDR3 length: 15 residues. V lost 2 bases and J lost 6; bases outside the gene matches: 9. CDR3 nucleotides: TGCGCCAGCAGCTTCCCGGAGACAGGGGGGCCCGAGCAGTACTTC. Translated: CASSFPETGGPEQYF.

The rearrangement uses TRBV12-3 or TRBV12-4 and TRBJ2-7, with D possibly being TRBD1 (6 bases). Trimming shortened V by 7 bases and J by 2 bases, and 12 bases separated the two germline ends. CDR3 size: 13 residues. The CDR3 bases are TGTGCCAGCACCGCCGACAGGCCCTACGAGCAGTACTTC. It translates to CASTADRPYEQYF.

The chain recombines TRBV27 with TRBJ1-2; 8 nucleotides agree with TRBD1. Germline assignment: CDR1 MNHEY and CDR2 SMNVEV (reference sequence). The ends lost 4 bases at V and 4 bases at J; junction bases unmatched: 14. CDR3 size: 17 residues. The CDR3 DNA reads as TGTGCCAGCAGTTCCGCCCAGACAGGGGCCCCCGGCTATGGCTACACCTTC. Its translation: CASSSAQTGAPGYGYTF.

The chain employs TRBV2 and TRBJ1-4; 9 bases align to TRBD1. The germline gives CDR1 SNHLY, CDR2 FYNNEI. Trimming removed 8 bases from V and 6 bases from J; junction bases left unmatched: 7. The CDR3 spans 14 residues. CDR3 sequence reads: CASSGQGQDEKLFF. The CDR3 nucleotides are TGTGCCAGCTCTGGACAGGGGCAGGATGAAAAACTGTTTTTT.

The chain carries TRBV20-1 and TRBJ1-2; the D gene is possibly TRBD1 (6 bases). Trimming removed 3 bases at V and 4 bases at J, with 21 bases between. Looked up from germline, CDR1 is DFQATT and CDR2 is SNEGSKA (reference sequence). The CDR3 has 16 amino acids. The CDR3 DNA reads TGCAGTGCTAGTGCGACAGGTTACCCCAACTTCTATGGCTACACCTTC. The encoded protein is CSASATGYPNFYGYTF.